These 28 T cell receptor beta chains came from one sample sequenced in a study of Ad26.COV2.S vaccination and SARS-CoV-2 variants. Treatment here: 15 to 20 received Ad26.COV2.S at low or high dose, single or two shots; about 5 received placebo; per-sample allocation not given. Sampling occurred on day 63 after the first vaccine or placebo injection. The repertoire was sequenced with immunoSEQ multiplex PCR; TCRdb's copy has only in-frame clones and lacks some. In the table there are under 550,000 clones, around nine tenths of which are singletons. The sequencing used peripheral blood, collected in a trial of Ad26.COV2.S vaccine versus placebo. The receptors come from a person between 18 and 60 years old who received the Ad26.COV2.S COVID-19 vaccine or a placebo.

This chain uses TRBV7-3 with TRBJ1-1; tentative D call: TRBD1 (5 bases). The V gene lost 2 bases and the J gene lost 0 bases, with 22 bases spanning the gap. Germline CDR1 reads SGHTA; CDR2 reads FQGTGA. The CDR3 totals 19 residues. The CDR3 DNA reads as TGTGCCAGCAGCTTAGGGTCATGGCTGGGGGAGAGGATGAACACTGAAGCTTTCTTT. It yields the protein CASSLGSWLGERMNTEAFF.

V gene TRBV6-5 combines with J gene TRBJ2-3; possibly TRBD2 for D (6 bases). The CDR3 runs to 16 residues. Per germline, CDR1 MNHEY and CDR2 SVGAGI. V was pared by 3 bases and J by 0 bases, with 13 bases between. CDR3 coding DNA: TGTGCCAGCAGTTATGGGCGCGGGACTAGCACAGATACGCAGTATTTT. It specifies CASSYGRGTSTDTQYF.

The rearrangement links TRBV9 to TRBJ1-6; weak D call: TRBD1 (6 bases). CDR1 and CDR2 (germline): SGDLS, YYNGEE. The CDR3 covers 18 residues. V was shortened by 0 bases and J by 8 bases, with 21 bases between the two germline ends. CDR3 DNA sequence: TGTGCCAGCAGCGTAGTTCTTGTGGGGACAAATCTTGATTCACCCCTCCACTTT. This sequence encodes CASSVVLVGTNLDSPLHF.

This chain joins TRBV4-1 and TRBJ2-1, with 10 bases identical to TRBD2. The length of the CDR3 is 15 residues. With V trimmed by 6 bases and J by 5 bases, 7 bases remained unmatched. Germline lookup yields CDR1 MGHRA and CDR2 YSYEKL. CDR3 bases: TGCGCCAGCAGACGAACTAGCGGGACCAACAATGAGCAGTTCTTC. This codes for CASRRTSGTNNEQFF.

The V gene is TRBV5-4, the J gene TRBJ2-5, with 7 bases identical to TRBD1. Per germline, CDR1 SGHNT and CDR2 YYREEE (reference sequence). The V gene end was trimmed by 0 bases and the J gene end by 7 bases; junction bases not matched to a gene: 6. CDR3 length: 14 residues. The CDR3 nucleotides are TGTGCCAGCAGCTTGGAAACAGGGGACCTGACCCAGTACTTC. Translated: CASSLETGDLTQYF.

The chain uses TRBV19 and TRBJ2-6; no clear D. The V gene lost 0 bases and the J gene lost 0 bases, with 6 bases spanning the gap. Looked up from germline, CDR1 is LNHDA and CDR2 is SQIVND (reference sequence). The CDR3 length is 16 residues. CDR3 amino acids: CASSIEFPSGANVLTF. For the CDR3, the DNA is TGTGCCAGTAGTATAGAATTTCCCTCTGGGGCCAACGTCCTGACTTTC.

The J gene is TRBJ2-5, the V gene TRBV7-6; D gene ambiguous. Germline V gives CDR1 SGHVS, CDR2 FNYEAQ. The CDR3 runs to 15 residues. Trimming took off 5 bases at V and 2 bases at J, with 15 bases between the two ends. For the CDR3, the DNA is TGTGCCAGCAGCCGCCGATCCTCAGAGCAAGAGACCCAGTACTTC. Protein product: CASSRRSSEQETQYF.

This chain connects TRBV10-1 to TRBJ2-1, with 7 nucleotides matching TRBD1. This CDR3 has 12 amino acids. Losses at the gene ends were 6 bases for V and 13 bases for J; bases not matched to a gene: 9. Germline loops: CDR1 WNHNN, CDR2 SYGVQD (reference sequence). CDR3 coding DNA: TGCGCCAGCAGAAACAGGACAGGATTACAGTTCTTC. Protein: CASRNRTGLQFF.

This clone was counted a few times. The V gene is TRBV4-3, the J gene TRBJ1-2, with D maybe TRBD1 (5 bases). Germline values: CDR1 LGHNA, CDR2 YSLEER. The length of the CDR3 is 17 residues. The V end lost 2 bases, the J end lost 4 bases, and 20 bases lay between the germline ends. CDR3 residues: CASSQNLSPGASYGYTF. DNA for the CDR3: TGCGCCAGCAGCCAAAATCTAAGTCCCGGGGCCAGCTATGGCTACACCTTC.

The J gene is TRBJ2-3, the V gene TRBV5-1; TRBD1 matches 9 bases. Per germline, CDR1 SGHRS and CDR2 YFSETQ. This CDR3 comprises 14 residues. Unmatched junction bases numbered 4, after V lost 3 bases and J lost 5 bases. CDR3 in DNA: TGCGCCAGCAGCTGGGACAGGGCCGAAGATACGCAGTATTTT. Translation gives CASSWDRAEDTQYF.

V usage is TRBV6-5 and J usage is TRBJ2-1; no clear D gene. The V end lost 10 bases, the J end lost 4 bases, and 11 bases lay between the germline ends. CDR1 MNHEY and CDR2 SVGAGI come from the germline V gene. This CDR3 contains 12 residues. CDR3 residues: CATIRLYNEQFF. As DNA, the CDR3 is TGTGCCACCATAAGACTTTACAATGAGCAGTTCTTC.

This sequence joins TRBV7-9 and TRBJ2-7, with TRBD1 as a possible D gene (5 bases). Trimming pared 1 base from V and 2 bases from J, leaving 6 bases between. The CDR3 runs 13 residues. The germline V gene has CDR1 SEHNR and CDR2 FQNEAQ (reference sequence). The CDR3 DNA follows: TGTGCCAGCAGCTTAGGACAGCCCTACGAGCAGTACTTC. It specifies CASSLGQPYEQYF.

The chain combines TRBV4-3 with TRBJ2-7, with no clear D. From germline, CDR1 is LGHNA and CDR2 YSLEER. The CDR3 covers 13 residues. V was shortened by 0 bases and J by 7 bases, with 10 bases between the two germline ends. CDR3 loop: CASSQDMGLEQYF. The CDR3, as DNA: TGCGCCAGCAGCCAAGATATGGGGTTAGAGCAGTACTTC.

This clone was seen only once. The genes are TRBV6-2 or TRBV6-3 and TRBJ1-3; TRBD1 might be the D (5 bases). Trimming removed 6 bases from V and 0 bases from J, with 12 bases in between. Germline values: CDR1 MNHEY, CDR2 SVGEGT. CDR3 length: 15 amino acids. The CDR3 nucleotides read TGTGCCAGCAGCAGAGGACAAAACTCTGGAAACACCATATATTTT. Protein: CASSRGQNSGNTIYF.

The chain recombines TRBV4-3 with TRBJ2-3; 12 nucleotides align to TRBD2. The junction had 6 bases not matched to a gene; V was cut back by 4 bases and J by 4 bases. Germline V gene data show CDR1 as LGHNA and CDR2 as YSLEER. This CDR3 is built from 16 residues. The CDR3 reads CASSRETSGRADTQYF. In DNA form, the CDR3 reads TGCGCCAGCAGCCGGGAGACTAGCGGGAGAGCAGATACGCAGTATTTT.

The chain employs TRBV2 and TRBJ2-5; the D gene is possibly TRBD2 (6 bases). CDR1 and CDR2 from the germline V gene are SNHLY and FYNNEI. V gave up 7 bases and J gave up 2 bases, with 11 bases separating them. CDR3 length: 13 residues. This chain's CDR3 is CASKGLPQETQYF. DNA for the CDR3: TGTGCCAGCAAGGGACTGCCACAAGAGACCCAGTACTTC.

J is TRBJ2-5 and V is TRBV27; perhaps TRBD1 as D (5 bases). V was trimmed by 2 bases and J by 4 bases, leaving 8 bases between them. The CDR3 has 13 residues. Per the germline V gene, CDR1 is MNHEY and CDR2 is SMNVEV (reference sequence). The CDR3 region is CASSLTQGETQYF. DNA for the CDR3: TGTGCCAGCAGTTTAACCCAGGGAGAGACCCAGTACTTC.

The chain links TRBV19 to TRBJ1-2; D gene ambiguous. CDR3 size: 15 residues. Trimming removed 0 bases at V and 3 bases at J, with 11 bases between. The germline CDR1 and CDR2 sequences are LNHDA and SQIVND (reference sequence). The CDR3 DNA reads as TGTGCCAGTAGTATAGACGACCCACGGGACTATGGCTACACCTTC. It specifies CASSIDDPRDYGYTF.

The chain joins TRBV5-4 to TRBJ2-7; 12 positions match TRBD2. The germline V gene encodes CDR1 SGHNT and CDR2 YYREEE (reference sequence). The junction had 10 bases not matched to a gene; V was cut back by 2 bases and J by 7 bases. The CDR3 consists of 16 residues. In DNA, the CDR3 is TGTGCCAGCAGCTTAGGTGGACTAGCGGGGTTTTATGAGCAGTACTTC. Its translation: CASSLGGLAGFYEQYF. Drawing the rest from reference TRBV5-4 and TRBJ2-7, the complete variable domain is ETGVTQSPTHLIKTRGQQVTLRCSSQSGHNTVSWYQQALGQGPQFIFQYYREEENGRGNFPPRFSGLQFPNYSSELNVNALELDDSALYLCASSLGGLAGFYEQYFGPGTRLTVT.

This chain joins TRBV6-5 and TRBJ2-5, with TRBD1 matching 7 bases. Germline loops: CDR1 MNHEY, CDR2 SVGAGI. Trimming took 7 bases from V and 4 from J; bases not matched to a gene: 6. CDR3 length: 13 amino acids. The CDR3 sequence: CASKQTGSETQYF. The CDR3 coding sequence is TGTGCCAGCAAACAGACAGGGTCAGAGACCCAGTACTTC.

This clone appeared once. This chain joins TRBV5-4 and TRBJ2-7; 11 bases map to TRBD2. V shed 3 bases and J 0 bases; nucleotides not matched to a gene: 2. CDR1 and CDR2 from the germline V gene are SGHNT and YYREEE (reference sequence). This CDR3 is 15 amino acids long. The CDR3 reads CASSSTSGSSYEQYF. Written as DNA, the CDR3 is TGTGCCAGCAGCTCCACTAGCGGGAGCTCCTACGAGCAGTACTTC.

CDR3 residues: CATGLKPYEQYF. For the CDR3, the DNA is TGTGCCACCGGACTCAAGCCCTACGAGCAGTACTTC. J is TRBJ2-7 and V is TRBV15; the D gene is possibly TRBD2 (5 bases). Trimming removed 8 bases at V and 2 bases at J, with 10 bases between. Germline V CDR1 and CDR2: LNHNV, YYDKDF (reference sequence). The CDR3 spans 12 residues.

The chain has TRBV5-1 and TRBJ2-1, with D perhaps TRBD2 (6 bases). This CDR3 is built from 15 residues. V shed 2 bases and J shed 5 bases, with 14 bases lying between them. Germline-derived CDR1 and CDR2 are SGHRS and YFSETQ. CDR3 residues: CASSFLASVDNEQFF. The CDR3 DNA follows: TGCGCCAGCAGCTTCTTGGCTAGCGTGGACAATGAGCAGTTCTTC.

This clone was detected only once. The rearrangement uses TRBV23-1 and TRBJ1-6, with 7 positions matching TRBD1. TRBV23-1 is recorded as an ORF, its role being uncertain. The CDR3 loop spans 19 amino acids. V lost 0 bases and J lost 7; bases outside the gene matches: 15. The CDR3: CASSQSVPDLDRVNSPLHF. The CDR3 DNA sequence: TGCGCCAGCAGTCAATCGGTCCCCGATCTTGACAGGGTGAATTCACCCCTCCACTTT.

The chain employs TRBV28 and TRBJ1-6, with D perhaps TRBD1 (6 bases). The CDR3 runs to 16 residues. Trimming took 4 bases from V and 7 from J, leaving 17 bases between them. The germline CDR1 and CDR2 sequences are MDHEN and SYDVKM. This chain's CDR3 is CASSWGQGGGNSPLHF. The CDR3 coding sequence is TGTGCCAGCAGTTGGGGGCAAGGAGGGGGAAATTCACCCCTCCACTTT.

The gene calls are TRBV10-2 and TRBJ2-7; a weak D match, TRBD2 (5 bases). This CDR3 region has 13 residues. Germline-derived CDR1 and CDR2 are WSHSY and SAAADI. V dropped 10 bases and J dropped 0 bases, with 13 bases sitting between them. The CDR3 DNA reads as TGCGCCACAAGCGAGGGCGGCTCCTACGAGCAGTACTTC. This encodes CATSEGGSYEQYF.

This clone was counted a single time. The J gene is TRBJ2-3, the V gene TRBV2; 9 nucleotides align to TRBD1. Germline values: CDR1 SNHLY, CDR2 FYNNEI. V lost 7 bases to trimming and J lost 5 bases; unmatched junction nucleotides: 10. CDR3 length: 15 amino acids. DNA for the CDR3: TGTGCCAGCATCCTCGGGACAGGGAAGAGAGATACGCAGTATTTT. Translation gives CASILGTGKRDTQYF.

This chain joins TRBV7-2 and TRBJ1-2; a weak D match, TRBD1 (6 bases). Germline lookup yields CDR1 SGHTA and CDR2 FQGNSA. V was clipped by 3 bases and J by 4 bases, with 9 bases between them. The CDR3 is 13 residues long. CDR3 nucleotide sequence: TGTGCCAGCAGCTTGGACAGCTTCTATGGCTACACCTTC. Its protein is CASSLDSFYGYTF.